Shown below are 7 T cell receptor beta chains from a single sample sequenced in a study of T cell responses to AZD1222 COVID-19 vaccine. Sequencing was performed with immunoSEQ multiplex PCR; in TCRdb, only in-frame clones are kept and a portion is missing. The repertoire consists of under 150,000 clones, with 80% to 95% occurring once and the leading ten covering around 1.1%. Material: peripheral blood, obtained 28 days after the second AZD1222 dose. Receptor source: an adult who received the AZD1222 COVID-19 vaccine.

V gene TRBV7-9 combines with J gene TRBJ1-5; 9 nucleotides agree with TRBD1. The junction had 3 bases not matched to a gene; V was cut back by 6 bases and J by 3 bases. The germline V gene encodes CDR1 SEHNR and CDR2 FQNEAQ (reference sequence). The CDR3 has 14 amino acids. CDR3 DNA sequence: TGTGCCAGCAGAGGACAGGGGTCCAATCAGCCCCAGCATTTT. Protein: CASRGQGSNQPQHF.

CDR3 sequence: CASSYSTSRLETQYF. The DNA of the CDR3 is TGTGCCAGCAGTTACTCGACCAGCCGGTTGGAGACCCAGTACTTC. This sequence joins TRBV6-2 or TRBV6-3 and TRBJ2-5; D unclear. In germline, CDR1 is MNHEY, CDR2 SVGEGT. The CDR3 runs 15 residues. Trimming took 0 bases from V and 5 from J, leaving 13 bases between them.

The CDR3 coding sequence is TGTGCCAGCAGCTTAAGACAGACAGGGGGGGTATATAGCAATCAGCCCCAGCATTTT. Its translation is CASSLRQTGGVYSNQPQHF. The V call is TRBV7-8, the J call TRBJ1-5; 9 nucleotides match TRBD1. The germline gives CDR1 SGHVS, CDR2 FQNEAQ. The CDR3 extends over 19 amino acids. V was pared by 2 bases and J by 0 bases, with 11 bases of the junction left unmatched.

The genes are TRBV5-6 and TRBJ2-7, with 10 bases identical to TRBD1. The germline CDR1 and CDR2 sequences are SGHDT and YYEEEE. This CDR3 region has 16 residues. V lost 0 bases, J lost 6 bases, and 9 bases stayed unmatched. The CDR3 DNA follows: TGTGCCAGCAGCTTGGCGGGGAGACAGGGGGCCATCGAGCAGTACTTC. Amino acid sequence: CASSLAGRQGAIEQYF.

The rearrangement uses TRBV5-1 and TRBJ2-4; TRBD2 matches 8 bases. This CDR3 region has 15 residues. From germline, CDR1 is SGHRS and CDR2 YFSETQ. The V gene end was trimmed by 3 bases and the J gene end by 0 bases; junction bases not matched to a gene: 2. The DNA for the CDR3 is TGCGCCAGCAGCTCACTAGCGGAAGCCAAAAACATTCAGTACTTC. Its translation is CASSSLAEAKNIQYF.

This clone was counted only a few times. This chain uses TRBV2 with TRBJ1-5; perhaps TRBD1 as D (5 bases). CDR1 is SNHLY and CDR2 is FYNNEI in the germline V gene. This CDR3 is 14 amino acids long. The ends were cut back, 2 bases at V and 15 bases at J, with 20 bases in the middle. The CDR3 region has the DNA TGTGCCAGCAGTGAATCCGAGGGAAAGGCAGGGATGCATTTT. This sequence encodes CASSESEGKAGMHF.

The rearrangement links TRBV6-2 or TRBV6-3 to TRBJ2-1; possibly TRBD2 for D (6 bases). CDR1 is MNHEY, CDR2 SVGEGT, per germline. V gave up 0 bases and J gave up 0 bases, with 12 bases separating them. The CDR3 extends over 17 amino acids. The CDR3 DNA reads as TGTGCCAGCAGTTACTCTGAGACACTAGCCTCCTACAATGAGCAGTTCTTC. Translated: CASSYSETLASYNEQFF.